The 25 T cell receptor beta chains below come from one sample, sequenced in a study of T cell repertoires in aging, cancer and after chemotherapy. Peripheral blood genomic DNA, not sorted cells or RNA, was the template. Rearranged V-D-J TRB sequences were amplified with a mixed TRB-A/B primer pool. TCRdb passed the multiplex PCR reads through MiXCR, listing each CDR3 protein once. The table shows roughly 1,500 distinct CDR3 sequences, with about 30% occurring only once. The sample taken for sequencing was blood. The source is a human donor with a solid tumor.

CDR3 region: CASSQDLWGGAEKLFF. The CDR3 coding sequence is TGTGCCAGCAGCCAAGATCTCTGGGGGGGAGCTGAAAAACTGTTTTTT. The chain recombines TRBV14 with TRBJ1-4; D may be TRBD1 (5 bases). The ends were cut back, 0 bases at V and 7 bases at J, with 15 bases in the middle. The V gene's germline CDR1 is SGHDN and CDR2 FVKESK. This CDR3 comprises 16 residues.

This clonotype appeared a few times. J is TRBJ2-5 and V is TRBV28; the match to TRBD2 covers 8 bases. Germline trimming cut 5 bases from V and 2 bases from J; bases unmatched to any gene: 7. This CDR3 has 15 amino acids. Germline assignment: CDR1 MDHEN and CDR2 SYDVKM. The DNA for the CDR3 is TGTGCCAGCAGTAGAGCGGGGGTTTCACAAGAGACCCAGTACTTC. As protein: CASSRAGVSQETQYF. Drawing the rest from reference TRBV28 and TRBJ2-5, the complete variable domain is DVKVTQSSRYLVKRTGEKVFLECVQDMDHENMFWYRQDPGLGLRLIYFSYDVKMKEKGDIPEGYSVSREKKERFSLILESASTNQTSMYLCASSRAGVSQETQYFGPGTRLLVL.

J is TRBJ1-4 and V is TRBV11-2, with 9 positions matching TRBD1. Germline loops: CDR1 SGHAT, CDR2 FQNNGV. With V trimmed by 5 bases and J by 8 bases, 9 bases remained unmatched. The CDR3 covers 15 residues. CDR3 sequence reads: CASSPSTGGGEKLFF. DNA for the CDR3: TGTGCCAGCAGCCCCTCGACAGGGGGGGGCGAAAAACTGTTTTTT.

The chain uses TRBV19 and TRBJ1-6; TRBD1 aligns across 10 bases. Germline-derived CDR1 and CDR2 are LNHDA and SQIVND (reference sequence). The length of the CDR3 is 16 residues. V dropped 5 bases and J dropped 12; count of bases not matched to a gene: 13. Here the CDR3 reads CASSSTKDRGSRPLHF. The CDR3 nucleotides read TGTGCCAGTAGTTCGACTAAGGACAGGGGGTCCCGACCCCTCCACTTT.

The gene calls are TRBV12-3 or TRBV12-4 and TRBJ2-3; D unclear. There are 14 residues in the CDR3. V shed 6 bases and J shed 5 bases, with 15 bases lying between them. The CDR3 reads CASSRSRPEDTQYF. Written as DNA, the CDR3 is TGTGCCAGCAGCCGAAGCAGGCCTGAAGATACGCAGTATTTT.

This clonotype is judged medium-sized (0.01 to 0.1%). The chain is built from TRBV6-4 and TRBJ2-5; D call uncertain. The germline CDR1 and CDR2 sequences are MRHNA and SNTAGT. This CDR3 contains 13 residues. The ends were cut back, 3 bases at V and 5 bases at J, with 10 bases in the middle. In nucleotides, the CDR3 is TGTGCCAGCAGTGAGTCCGAAAGGGAGACCCAGTACTTC. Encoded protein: CASSESERETQYF.

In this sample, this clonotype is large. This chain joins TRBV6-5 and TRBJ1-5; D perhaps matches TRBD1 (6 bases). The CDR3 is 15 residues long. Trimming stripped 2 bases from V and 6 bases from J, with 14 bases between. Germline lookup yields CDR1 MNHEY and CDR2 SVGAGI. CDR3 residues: CASSYSPGVGQPQHF. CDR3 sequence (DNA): TGTGCCAGCAGTTACAGCCCAGGGGTTGGTCAGCCCCAGCATTTT.

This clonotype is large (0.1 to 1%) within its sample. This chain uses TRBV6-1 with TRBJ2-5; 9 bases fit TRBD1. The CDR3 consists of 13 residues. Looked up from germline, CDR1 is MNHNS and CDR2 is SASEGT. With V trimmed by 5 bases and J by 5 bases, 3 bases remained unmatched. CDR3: CASSRDRDETQYF. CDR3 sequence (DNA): TGTGCCAGCAGTCGGGACAGGGATGAGACCCAGTACTTC.

CDR3 DNA: TGCAGTGCTAGAGTTTCGGCTAGCACAGATACGCAGTATTTT. It codes for CSARVSASTDTQYF. The chain uses TRBV20-1 and TRBJ2-3; D call uncertain. CDR1 is DFQATT and CDR2 is SNEGSKA in the germline V gene (reference sequence). The CDR3 spans 14 residues. With 1 base removed from V and 0 bases from J, the gap between germline ends came to 8 bases.

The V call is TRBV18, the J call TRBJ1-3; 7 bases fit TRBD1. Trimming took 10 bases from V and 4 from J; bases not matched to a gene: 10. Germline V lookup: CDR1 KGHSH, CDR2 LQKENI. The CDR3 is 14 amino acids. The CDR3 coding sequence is TGTGCCACCGAGGACAGGTCGAGAGGAAACACCATATATTTT. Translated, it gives CATEDRSRGNTIYF.

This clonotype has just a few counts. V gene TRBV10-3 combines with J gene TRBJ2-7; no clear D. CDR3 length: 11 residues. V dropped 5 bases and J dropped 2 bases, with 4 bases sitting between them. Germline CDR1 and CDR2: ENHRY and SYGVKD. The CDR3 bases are TGTGCCATCAGTCCAGCCTACGAGCAGTACTTC. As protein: CAISPAYEQYF.

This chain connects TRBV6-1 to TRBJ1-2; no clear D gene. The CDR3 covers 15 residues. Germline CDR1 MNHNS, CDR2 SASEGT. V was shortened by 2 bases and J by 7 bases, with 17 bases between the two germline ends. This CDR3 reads CASSEFVLPEGGYTF. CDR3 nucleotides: TGTGCCAGCAGTGAATTTGTTCTCCCGGAGGGTGGCTACACCTTC.

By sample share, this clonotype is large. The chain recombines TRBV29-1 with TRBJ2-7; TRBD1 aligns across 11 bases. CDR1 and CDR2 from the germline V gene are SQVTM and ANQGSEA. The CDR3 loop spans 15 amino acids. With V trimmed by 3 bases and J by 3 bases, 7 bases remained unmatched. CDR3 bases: TGCAGCGTTGAGTTCGGGACAGGGGGAAACTACGAGCAGTACTTC. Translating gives CSVEFGTGGNYEQYF.

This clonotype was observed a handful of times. The chain's CDR3 is CASSPRGGGRTEAFF. The CDR3 DNA reads as TGTGCCAGCAGTCCCCGTGGGGGAGGGAGAACTGAAGCTTTCTTT. The J gene is TRBJ1-1, the V gene TRBV6-2 or TRBV6-3, with TRBD1 as a possible D gene (5 bases). CDR1 is MNHEY, CDR2 SVGEGT, per germline. The CDR3 contains 15 residues. Trimming shortened V by 5 bases and J by 5 bases, and 18 bases separated the two germline ends.

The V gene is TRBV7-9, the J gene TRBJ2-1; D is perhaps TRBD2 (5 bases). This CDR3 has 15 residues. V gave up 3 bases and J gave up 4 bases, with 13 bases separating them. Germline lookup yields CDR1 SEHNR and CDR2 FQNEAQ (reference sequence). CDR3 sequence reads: CASSLDTSRYNEQFF. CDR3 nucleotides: TGTGCCAGCAGCTTGGATACTAGTAGATACAATGAGCAGTTCTTC.

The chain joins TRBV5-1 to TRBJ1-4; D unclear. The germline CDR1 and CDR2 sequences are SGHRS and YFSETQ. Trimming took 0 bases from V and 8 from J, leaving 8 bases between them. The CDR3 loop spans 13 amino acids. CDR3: CASSLVVGEKLFF. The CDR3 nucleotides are TGCGCCAGCAGCTTGGTCGTAGGGGAAAAACTGTTTTTT.

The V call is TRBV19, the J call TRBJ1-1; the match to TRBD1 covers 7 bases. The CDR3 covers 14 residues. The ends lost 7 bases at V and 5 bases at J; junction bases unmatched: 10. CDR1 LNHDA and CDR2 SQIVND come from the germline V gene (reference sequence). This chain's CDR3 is CASTRQGRGTEAFF. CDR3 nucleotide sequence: TGTGCCAGTACCCGACAGGGTCGAGGGACTGAAGCTTTCTTT. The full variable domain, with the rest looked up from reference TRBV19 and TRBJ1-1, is DGGITQSPKYLFRKEGQNVTLSCEQNLNHDAMYWYRQDPGQGLRLIYYSQIVNDFQKGDIAEGYSVSREKKESFPLTVTSAQKNPTAFYLCASTRQGRGTEAFFGQGTRLTVV.

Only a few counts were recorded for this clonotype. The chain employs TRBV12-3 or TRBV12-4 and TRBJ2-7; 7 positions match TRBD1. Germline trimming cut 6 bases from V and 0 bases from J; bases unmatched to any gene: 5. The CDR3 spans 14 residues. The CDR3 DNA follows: TGTGCCAGCAGATCGACAGGGATCTCCTACGAGCAGTACTTC. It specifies CASRSTGISYEQYF.

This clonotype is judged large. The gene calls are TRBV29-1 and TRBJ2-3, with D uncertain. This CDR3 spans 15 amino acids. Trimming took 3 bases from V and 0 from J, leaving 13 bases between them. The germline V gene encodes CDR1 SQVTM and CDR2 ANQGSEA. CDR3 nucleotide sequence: TGCAGCGTTGAGGGCGGCAAGGATAGCACAGATACGCAGTATTTT. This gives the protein CSVEGGKDSTDTQYF.

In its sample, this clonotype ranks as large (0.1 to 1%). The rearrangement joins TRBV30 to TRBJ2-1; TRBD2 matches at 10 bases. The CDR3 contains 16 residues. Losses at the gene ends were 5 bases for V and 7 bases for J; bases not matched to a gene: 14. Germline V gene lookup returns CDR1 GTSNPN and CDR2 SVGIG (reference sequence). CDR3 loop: CAWVGGESGGANEQFF. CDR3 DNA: TGTGCCTGGGTCGGTGGGGAAAGCGGGGGGGCTAATGAGCAGTTCTTC.

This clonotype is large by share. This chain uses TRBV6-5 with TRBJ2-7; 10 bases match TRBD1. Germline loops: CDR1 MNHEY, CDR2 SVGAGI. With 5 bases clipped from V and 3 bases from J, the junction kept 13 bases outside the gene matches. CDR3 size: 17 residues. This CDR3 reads CASSTRGWDRGFYEQYF. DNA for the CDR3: TGTGCCAGCAGTACTCGGGGGTGGGACAGGGGTTTCTACGAGCAGTACTTC.

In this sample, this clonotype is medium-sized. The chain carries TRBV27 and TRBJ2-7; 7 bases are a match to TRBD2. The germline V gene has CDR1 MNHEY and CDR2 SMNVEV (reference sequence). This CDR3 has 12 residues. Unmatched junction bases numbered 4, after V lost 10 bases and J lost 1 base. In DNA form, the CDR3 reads TGTGCCACGCAGGGAGGGTCCTACGAGCAGTACTTC. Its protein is CATQGGSYEQYF.

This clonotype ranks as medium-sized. The DNA of the CDR3 is TGTGCCAGCATTGCCACCGGGACAGGGATCTATCAGCCCCAGCATTTT. It translates to CASIATGTGIYQPQHF. The rearrangement uses TRBV6-1 and TRBJ1-5, with 9 bases matching TRBD1. In germline, CDR1 is MNHNS, CDR2 SASEGT. This CDR3 is 16 amino acids long. V was clipped by 7 bases and J by 5 bases; unmatched bases: 12.

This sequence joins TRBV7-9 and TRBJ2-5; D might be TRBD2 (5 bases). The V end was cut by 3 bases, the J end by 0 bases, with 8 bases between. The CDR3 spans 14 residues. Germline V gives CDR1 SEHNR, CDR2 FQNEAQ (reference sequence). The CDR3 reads CASSFWTHQETQYF. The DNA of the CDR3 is TGTGCCAGCAGCTTTTGGACTCACCAAGAGACCCAGTACTTC.

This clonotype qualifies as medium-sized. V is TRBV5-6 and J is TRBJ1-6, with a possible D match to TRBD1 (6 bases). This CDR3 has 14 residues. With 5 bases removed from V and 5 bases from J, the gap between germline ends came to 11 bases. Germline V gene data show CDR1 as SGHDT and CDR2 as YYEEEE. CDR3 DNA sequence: TGTGCCAGCAGATCCGGGACACATAATTCACCCCTCCACTTT. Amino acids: CASRSGTHNSPLHF. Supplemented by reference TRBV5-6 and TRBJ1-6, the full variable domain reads DAGVTQSPTHLIKTRGQQVTLRCSPKSGHDTVSWYQQALGQGPQFIFQYYEEEERQRGNFPDRFSGHQFPNYSSELNVNALLLGDSALYLCASRSGTHNSPLHFGNGTRLTVT.